This TCR beta chain came from a study of blood T cell repertoires in COVID-19. Study-wide context: Acute and convalescent COVID-19 samples came from the United States, Italy and Spain. Sample material is recorded as cDNA or gDNA derived from T cells, B-cell-depleted T cells, or PBMCs.

Per the study methods: Reference gene primer amplification gave nucleated cell count estimates. TCRdb's copy holds only in-frame clones and misses some; the assay was immunoSEQ multiplex PCR. D and trimming come from the DNA, and the V and J calls and clone size come from that table. The sample carries roughly 120,000 clones, under 90% recorded once. The sequence came from a woman between 55 and 75 years old with acute or convalescent COVID-19. The sample comprised peripheral blood.

Here the CDR3 reads CATSDAGGADYGYTF. The CDR3, as DNA: TGTGCCACCAGTGATGCAGGGGGCGCAGACTATGGCTACACCTTC. The genes are TRBV24-1 and TRBJ1-2; 8 bases agree with TRBD1. The V gene's germline CDR1 is KGHDR and CDR2 SFDVKD. The CDR3 is 15 amino acids. The J segment lost 3 bases and the V segment lost 3 bases, leaving 5 bases of the junction unmatched.